The TCR beta chain under discussion was sequenced for a study of control samples from healthy donors and cancer patients. Some clones are missing from TCRdb's copy, which holds only in-frame ones; the method was immunoSEQ multiplex PCR. Counted here are approximately 150,000 clones, 90% to 95% occurring once; the ten biggest clones make up less than 15%. CDR1 is MNHEY and CDR2 is SVGAGI in the germline V gene. V was clipped by 2 bases and J by 7 bases, with 9 bases between them. There are 14 residues in the CDR3. This clone has just one count. This sample includes further DNA sequences coding for the same CDR3.

This clonotype originated in a man aged 35-49 years in good health. The sequenced sample was blood. This sequence joins TRBV6-5 and TRBJ1-6; D may be TRBD1 (6 bases). The CDR3 DNA follows: TGTGCCAGCAGTTACGGGCAGGGGAATTCACCCCTCCACTTT. It translates to CASSYGQGNSPLHF.